This T cell receptor (delta chain) was captured by sequencing in a study of gamma-delta T cells after stem cell transplantation. TCRdb reanalyzed the RT-PCR reads using CATT. Of about 850 delta-chain clones listed, roughly 2.8% are singletons. This clone counts as large. Different DNA sequences within this sample yield the same CDR3. The V gene end was trimmed by 7 bases and the J gene end by 1 base; junction bases not matched to a gene: 9. This CDR3 contains 17 residues. Germline CDR1 GEAIGNYY, CDR2 EKD. Material: gamma-delta T cells. This sequence joins TRDV2 and TRDJ3, with 7 nucleotides matching TRDD3. The origin of this receptor is a human donor. It is not recorded whose cells these are; they may come from a transplant donor. CDR3: CACAPAGGSWDTRQMFF. CDR3 DNA: TGTGCCTGCGCGCCGGCTGGGGGTTCCTGGGACACCCGACAGATGTTTTTC.